This paragraph covers one TCR beta chain sequence. Its target antigen remains unknown. The sample holds no much larger clone one base away, and base qualities are not on file. The trial excluded patients who had a history of autoimmune disease or were on systemic immunosuppression. Peripheral blood for TCR sequencing was collected from all dose cohorts at baseline, on cycle 4 day 1, and on cycle 7 day 1. The samples were drawn from a first-in-human, open-label, multicenter phase I dose-escalation trial of ivuxolimab. Adults with locally advanced or metastatic melanoma, renal cell, hepatocellular, or head and neck squamous cell carcinoma were enrolled in the trial. Before TCR sequencing, CD4+ and CD8+ T cells were separately sorted from peripheral blood. The sample originates from a study of OX40 agonist ivuxolimab in advanced cancers. As for the study more broadly: Ivuxolimab was an agonistic, fully human IgG2 monoclonal antibody directed against OX40 (CD134), a costimulatory receptor. Patients were allowed to have had prior anti-PD-1, anti-PD-L1 or anti-CTLA-4 therapy, and about 40% of the dose-escalation patients had been treated with checkpoint inhibitors. Intravenous ivuxolimab was administered to patients every 2 weeks at six dose levels: 0.01, 0.1, 0.3, 1.5, 3 and 10 mg/kg. The paper reports the monotherapy dose-escalation portion (N of about 47 patients) of the phase I ivuxolimab trial. Three dose-escalation patients achieved partial responses, one with hepatocellular carcinoma and two with cutaneous melanoma. The dose-escalation cohort was 80% to 90% male with a mean age of around 62 years, ranging from about 23 to 85. Among the roughly 54 dose-escalation patients, about 19 had hepatocellular carcinoma, roughly 15 melanoma, 9 renal cell carcinoma and 9 head and neck cancer. Peripheral TCRbeta sequencing aimed to test whether ivuxolimab altered TCR sequence diversity and caused clonal T-cell expansion.

To sequence the TCRbeta CDR3 region, genomic DNA was isolated from the sorted cells. The immunoSEQ Assay was used for sequencing of TCRbeta CDR3 regions. The table was pulled from immuneACCESS by TCRdb, which kept in-frame rearrangements only. Such tables lose some clones; where checked, under half of the loss comes from unresolved V genes, and the rest has no known cause. Across this sample there are approximately 58,000 clones, with about 88% seen only once. About 13% of the sample is held by the ten biggest clonotypes. The study at large found these results: After ivuxolimab, more expanded clones were found on average in CD8+ T cells than in CD4+ T cells. Which antigens the clonally expanded peripheral T cells were specific for was not determined. In the 0.1-3.0 mg/kg groups, partial responders had among the lowest normalized peripheral clonal expansion, particularly in CD8+ T cells. At doses of 0.1 to 3.0 mg/kg, clonal expansion of both CD4+ and CD8+ blood T cells was observed from baseline to week 6. Low levels of normalized T-cell clonal expansion were also shown by some nonresponding patients.

The CDR3 has 13 amino acids, counting the end cysteine and phenylalanine. Of all the DNA, just the CDR3 is kept, 39 bases in frame from base 1. The germline V gene encodes CDR1 MNHEY and CDR2 SVGAGI. V sheds 6 bases and J sheds 7 bases, leaving 13 bases between their ends. This sequence originates from an adult with an advanced solid tumor such as melanoma, head and neck, liver or kidney cancer. The rearranged chain carries TRBV6-5 and TRBJ2-1; TRBD2 could be the D gene, as 5 bases match. This sample comprised CD4+ or CD8+ T cells sorted from blood, obtained in a trial of the OX40 agonist ivuxolimab. The DNA sequence is as follows: TGTGCCAGCAGCCGACTAAGTCTTAATGAGCAGTTCTTC. This encodes CASSRLSLNEQFF.